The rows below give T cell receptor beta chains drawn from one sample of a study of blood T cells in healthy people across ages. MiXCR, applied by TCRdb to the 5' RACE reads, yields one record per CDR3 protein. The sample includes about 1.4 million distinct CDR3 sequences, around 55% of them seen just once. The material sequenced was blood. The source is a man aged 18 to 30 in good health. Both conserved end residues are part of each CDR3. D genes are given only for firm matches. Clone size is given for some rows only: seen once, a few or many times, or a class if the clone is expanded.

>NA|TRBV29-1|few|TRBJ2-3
CSALPRRSTDTQYF
TGCAGCGCCTTACCCAGGAGAAGCACAGATACGCAGTATTTT
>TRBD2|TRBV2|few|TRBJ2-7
CASSPSGSGYEQYF
TGTGCCAGCAGTCCCAGCGGGAGTGGCTACGAGCAGTACTTC
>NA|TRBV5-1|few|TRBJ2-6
CASSLDGGRRPPGANVLTF
TGCGCCAGCAGCTTGGACGGCGGTCGACGCCCCCCTGGGGCCAACGTCCTGACTTTC
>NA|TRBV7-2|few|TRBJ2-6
CASSLLVGAGANVLTF
TGTGCCAGCAGCTTATTAGTAGGGGCTGGGGCCAACGTCCTGACTTTC
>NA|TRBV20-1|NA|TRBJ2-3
CSARDLETLGGTDTQYF
TGCAGTGCTAGAGATCTTGAGACCCTTGGGGGCACAGATACGCAGTATTTT
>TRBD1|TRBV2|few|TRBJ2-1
CASSPGQSTYNEQFF
TGTGCCAGCAGTCCGGGACAGTCGACCTACAATGAGCAGTTCTTC
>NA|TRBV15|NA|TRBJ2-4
CATSSRGIVAKNIQYF
TGTGCCACCAGCAGTAGGGGCATTGTAGCCAAAAACATTCAGTACTTC
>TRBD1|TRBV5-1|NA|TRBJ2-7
CASSSYGYRGSYEQYF
TGCGCCAGCAGCTCCTACGGATACAGGGGGTCCTACGAGCAGTACTTC
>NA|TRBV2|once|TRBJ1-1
CASRRLPGLNTEAFF
TGTGCCAGCAGAAGACTCCCAGGGCTGAACACTGAAGCTTTCTTT
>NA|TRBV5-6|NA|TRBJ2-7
CASSLVATSVYEQYF
TGTGCCAGCAGCTTGGTAGCGACAAGTGTCTACGAGCAGTACTTC
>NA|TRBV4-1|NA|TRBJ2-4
CASSPGDWSAKNIQYF
TGCGCCAGCTCCCCAGGCGACTGGTCTGCCAAAAACATTCAGTACTTC
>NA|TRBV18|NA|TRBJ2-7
CASSPGVNYEQYF
TGTGCCAGCTCACCGGGGGTTAACTACGAGCAGTACTTC
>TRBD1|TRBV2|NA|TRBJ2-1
CASSERTGEYNEQFF
TGTGCCAGCAGTGAAAGGACAGGGGAATACAATGAGCAGTTCTTC
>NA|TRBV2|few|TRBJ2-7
CASSRFNEQYF
TGTGCCAGCAGCCGTTTCAATGAGCAGTACTTC
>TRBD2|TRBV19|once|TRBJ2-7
CASRTSGASPEQYF
TGTGCCAGTAGGACTAGCGGGGCGAGCCCGGAGCAGTACTTC
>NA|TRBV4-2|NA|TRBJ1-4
CASSPGAKEKLFF
TGTGCCAGCAGCCCGGGGGCTAAGGAAAAACTGTTTTTT
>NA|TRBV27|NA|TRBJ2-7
CASSFRGSGTGEQYF
TGTGCCAGCAGTTTTCGGGGCTCGGGTACCGGCGAGCAGTACTTC
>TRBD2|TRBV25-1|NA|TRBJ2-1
CASTGLAGAPGEQFF
TGTGCCAGTACCGGACTAGCGGGGGCCCCGGGTGAGCAGTTCTTC
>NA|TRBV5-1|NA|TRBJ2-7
CAGPMDGSSYEQYF
TGCGCCGGGCCTATGGACGGCAGCTCCTACGAGCAGTACTTC
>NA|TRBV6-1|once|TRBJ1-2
CASSEEVGYGYTF
TGTGCCAGCAGTGAAGAAGTGGGCTATGGCTACACCTTC
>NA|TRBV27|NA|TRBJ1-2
CASSLFPGANYGYTF
TGTGCCAGCAGTTTATTTCCAGGGGCTAACTATGGCTACACCTTC
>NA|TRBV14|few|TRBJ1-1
CASSQSTEAFF
TGTGCCAGCAGCCAGTCAACTGAAGCTTTCTTT
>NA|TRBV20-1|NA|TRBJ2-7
CSATHARWETYNEQYF
TGCAGTGCCACCCATGCGAGGTGGGAGACCTACAATGAGCAGTACTTC
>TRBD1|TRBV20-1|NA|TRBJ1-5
CSARAGTGGTVQPQHF
TGCAGTGCTAGGGCCGGGACAGGGGGTACGGTCCAGCCCCAGCATTTT